Below are 24 T cell receptor beta chains sequenced from a single sample in a study of blood T cell repertoires in COVID-19. The method was immunoSEQ multiplex PCR; TCRdb's version includes in-frame clones alone and lacks a portion of them. The table records 150,000 or so clones, approximately 87% of them present only once. The sequencing sample was made of peripheral blood. The receptors here all came from a woman in her 70s with acute or convalescent COVID-19.

The chain is built from TRBV15 and TRBJ1-5; D is unresolved. The CDR3 contains 17 residues. Per the germline V gene, CDR1 is LNHNV and CDR2 is YYDKDF (reference sequence). Trimming took 3 bases from V and 2 from J, leaving 17 bases between them. The CDR3 sequence is CATSSRDNGVGNQPQHF. Here the CDR3 DNA reads TGTGCCACCAGCAGCCGGGATAATGGGGTCGGCAATCAGCCCCAGCATTTT.

Comment on this clone: The same CDR3 also results from other DNA sequences found in this sample. The V and J genes are TRBV27 and TRBJ1-2, with 7 bases lining up with TRBD1. The CDR3 extends over 13 amino acids. V lost 6 bases and J lost 3; bases outside the gene matches: 4. Germline V lookup: CDR1 MNHEY, CDR2 SMNVEV (reference sequence). Here the CDR3 reads CASRRGQDYGYTF. CDR3 DNA: TGTGCCAGCAGAAGAGGACAGGACTATGGCTACACCTTC.

This clone has a handful of counts. The chain joins TRBV6-6 to TRBJ2-7, with 11 nucleotides matching TRBD1. Germline CDR1 and CDR2: MNHNY and SVGAGI (reference sequence). With V trimmed by 3 bases and J by 5 bases, 6 bases remained unmatched. The CDR3 totals 15 residues. DNA for the CDR3: TGTGCCAGCAGTTATTCCGGACAGGGGGCCGACGAGCAGTACTTC. Translation gives CASSYSGQGADEQYF.

V is TRBV5-6 and J is TRBJ1-1, with 9 bases identical to TRBD1. The germline V gene has CDR1 SGHDT and CDR2 YYEEEE. The CDR3 has 15 residues. J gave up 0 bases and V 4 bases, and 4 bases lay outside the gene matches. In nucleotides, the CDR3 is TGTGCCAGCAGCCTAGGACAGGGGTTGAACACTGAAGCTTTCTTT. Amino acid sequence: CASSLGQGLNTEAFF.

This clone was detected only once. The chain carries TRBV28 and TRBJ1-1, with D possibly TRBD1 on 5 matching bases. V shed 8 bases and J shed 5 bases, with 15 bases lying between them. CDR1 MDHEN and CDR2 SYDVKM come from the germline V gene. The CDR3 length is 13 residues. DNA of the CDR3: TGTGCCAGCGCAAGTTGGGGGGGGACTGAAGCTTTCTTT. Protein: CASASWGGTEAFF.

This CDR3 reads CASGGLHYQETQYF. The CDR3 coding sequence is TGCGCCAGCGGGGGACTACACTACCAAGAGACCCAGTACTTC. J is TRBJ2-5 and V is TRBV5-1; 7 positions agree with TRBD2. In germline, CDR1 is SGHRS, CDR2 YFSETQ. CDR3 length equals 14 residues. V gave up 7 bases and J gave up 0 bases; unmatched junction bases: 6. The complete variable domain, with remaining parts taken from reference TRBV5-1 and TRBJ2-5, reads KAGVTQTPRYLIKTRGQQVTLSCSPISGHRSVSWYQQTPGQGLQFLFEYFSETQRNKGNFPGRFSGRQFSNSRSEMNVSTLELGDSALYLCASGGLHYQETQYFGPGTRLLVL.

The genes are TRBV11-2 and TRBJ2-7; 7 nucleotides line up with TRBD1. Germline loops: CDR1 SGHAT, CDR2 FQNNGV. The CDR3 spans 16 residues. Trimming at V came to 7 bases and at J to 1 base, leaving 13 bases not matched to a gene. The CDR3 DNA reads TGTGCCAGCAAGGACTCGGAGCAGGGGGTTTCCTACGAGCAGTACTTC. Protein sequence: CASKDSEQGVSYEQYF. Full variable domain (missing parts from reference TRBV11-2 and TRBJ2-7): EAGVAQSPRYKIIEKRQSVAFWCNPISGHATLYWYQQILGQGPKLLIQFQNNGVVDDSQLPKDRFSAERLKGVDSTLKIQPAKLEDSAVYLCASKDSEQGVSYEQYFGPGTRLTVT.

V gene TRBV30 combines with J gene TRBJ1-6, with 7 bases that match TRBD1. The V segment lost 3 bases and the J segment 0 bases; nucleotides outside the gene matches: 17. Germline CDR1 GTSNPN, CDR2 SVGIG (reference sequence). The CDR3 loop spans 20 amino acids. CDR3 in DNA: TGTGCCTGGAGGGAGAGTGTGGCAGGGGGTACTGGCTCCTATAATTCACCCCTCCACTTT. Amino acid sequence: CAWRESVAGGTGSYNSPLHF. Full variable domain (rest looked up from reference TRBV30 and TRBJ1-6): SQTIHQWPATLVQPVGSPLSLECTVEGTSNPNLYWYRQAAGRGLQLLFYSVGIGQISSEVPQNLSASRPQDRQFILSSKKLLLSDSGFYLCAWRESVAGGTGSYNSPLHFGNGTRLTVT.

This sequence joins TRBV6-5 and TRBJ2-5; TRBD1 matches at 7 bases. Germline V gene sequence: CDR1 MNHEY, CDR2 SVGAGI. J gave up 5 bases and V 7 bases, and 10 bases lay outside the gene matches. This CDR3 is 14 amino acids long. The CDR3 here is CASNLGTVMETQYF. The CDR3, as DNA: TGTGCCAGCAATCTTGGGACAGTAATGGAGACCCAGTACTTC.

The V call is TRBV10-1, the J call TRBJ2-5, with D possibly TRBD2 on 6 matching bases. The CDR3 spans 14 residues. Trimming took 4 bases from V and 5 from J, leaving 14 bases between them. Germline CDR1 is WNHNN and CDR2 is SYGVQD (reference sequence). CDR3: CASSGSFGGETQYF. The CDR3 DNA is TGCGCCAGCAGTGGGTCGTTTGGAGGGGAGACCCAGTACTTC.

The V and J genes are TRBV5-1 and TRBJ2-5, with 9 bases matching TRBD1. The V gene end was trimmed by 7 bases and the J gene end by 4 bases; junction bases not matched to a gene: 5. Germline V gene lookup returns CDR1 SGHRS and CDR2 YFSETQ. The CDR3 runs 13 residues. The CDR3 DNA reads as TGCGCCAGCGGGGGACAGGGAGGAGAGACCCAGTACTTC. Translation gives CASGGQGGETQYF. Variable domain in full (rest from reference TRBV5-1 and TRBJ2-5): KAGVTQTPRYLIKTRGQQVTLSCSPISGHRSVSWYQQTPGQGLQFLFEYFSETQRNKGNFPGRFSGRQFSNSRSEMNVSTLELGDSALYLCASGGQGGETQYFGPGTRLLVL.

The rearrangement joins TRBV9 to TRBJ1-6; unclear D gene. Per germline, CDR1 SGDLS and CDR2 YYNGEE. V lost 0 bases and J lost 4, with 11 bases in between. This CDR3 has 16 amino acids. CDR3: CASSVDPAGYNSPLHF. The CDR3 region has the DNA TGTGCCAGCAGCGTAGATCCCGCGGGGTATAATTCACCCCTCCACTTT.

CDR3 sequence: CASSIQQGNYGYTF. The CDR3 DNA follows: TGTGCCAGCAGCATTCAACAGGGCAACTATGGCTACACCTTC. The gene calls are TRBV7-9 and TRBJ1-2; a possible D gene is TRBD1 (6 bases). The CDR3 length is 14 residues. V was cut by 5 bases and J by 2 bases, with 12 bases left in between. Germline V lookup: CDR1 SEHNR, CDR2 FQNEAQ (reference sequence).

The chain is built from TRBV3-1 (or the pseudogene TRBV3-2) and TRBJ2-7, with 13 bases fitting TRBD2. This CDR3 is built from 16 residues. Trimming cost V 2 bases and J 6 bases; bases outside gene matches: 7. Germline CDR1 LGHDT, CDR2 YNNKEL (reference sequence). DNA for the CDR3: TGTGCCAGCAGCCAATCCGGACTAGCGGGGGTTGTCGAGCAGTACTTC. This translates into CASSQSGLAGVVEQYF.

The chain uses TRBV25-1 and TRBJ2-1; the match to TRBD1 covers 9 bases. The length of the CDR3 is 15 residues. Looked up from germline, CDR1 is MGHDK and CDR2 is SYGVNS. Trimming cost V 5 bases and J 6 bases; bases outside gene matches: 8. The CDR3 loop is CASSPGTGRGNEQFF. For the CDR3, the DNA is TGTGCCAGCAGTCCGGGGACAGGGAGGGGCAATGAGCAGTTCTTC.

The V gene is TRBV9, the J gene TRBJ2-3, with 7 bases fitting TRBD2. Germline CDR1 SGDLS, CDR2 YYNGEE. This CDR3 is built from 17 residues. J was trimmed by 2 bases and V by 3 bases; bases with no gene match: 12. For the CDR3, the DNA is TGTGCCAGCAGCGAGACGGCGGGAGTCACAATCACAGATACGCAGTATTTT. It encodes CASSETAGVTITDTQYF.

This sequence joins TRBV5-6 and TRBJ2-3; 7 nucleotides match TRBD1. V was pared by 2 bases and J by 1 base, with 1 base of the junction left unmatched. This CDR3 region has 14 residues. Germline assignment: CDR1 SGHDT and CDR2 YYEEEE. CDR3 region: CASSFGTGTDTQYF. CDR3 nucleotides: TGTGCCAGCAGCTTCGGGACAGGCACAGATACGCAGTATTTT.

The V call is TRBV30, the J call TRBJ1-3; the D gene is possibly TRBD1 (6 bases). The CDR3 extends over 17 amino acids. Germline V CDR1 and CDR2: GTSNPN, SVGIG (reference sequence). Trimming pared 2 bases from V and 1 base from J, leaving 18 bases between. This chain's CDR3 is CAWSFTKAQGSGNTIYF. The CDR3, as DNA: TGTGCCTGGAGTTTCACCAAGGCTCAGGGGTCTGGAAACACCATATATTTT.

This chain uses TRBV30 with TRBJ1-2; possible D gene TRBD1, 5 bases. V gave up 3 bases and J gave up 4 bases, with 9 bases separating them. CDR3 length: 12 amino acids. Germline CDR1 GTSNPN, CDR2 SVGIG (reference sequence). Here the CDR3 DNA reads TGTGCCTGGAGCCAGGGATCCTATGGCTACACCTTC. Its protein is CAWSQGSYGYTF.

V usage is TRBV10-3 and J usage is TRBJ2-7; 10 bases match TRBD1. Germline values: CDR1 ENHRY, CDR2 SYGVKD. V lost 3 bases to trimming and J lost 5 bases; unmatched junction nucleotides: 4. The CDR3 has 14 residues. This CDR3 is CAISDSTGGHEQYF. The CDR3 nucleotides read TGTGCCATCAGTGATTCGACAGGGGGCCACGAGCAGTACTTC.

The V gene is TRBV3-1 (or the pseudogene TRBV3-2), the J gene TRBJ1-2, with a tentative D call TRBD1 (6 bases). The CDR3 is 13 amino acids. Germline-derived CDR1 and CDR2 are LGHDT and YNNKEL (reference sequence). V lost 1 base and J lost 7, with 10 bases in between. CDR3 coding DNA: TGTGCCAGCAGCCAAGCGTCAGGGGCTGGCTACACCTTC. This gives the protein CASSQASGAGYTF.

The sample holds one count of this clone. The rearrangement links TRBV2 to TRBJ1-1, with TRBD1 matching over 8 bases. V trimming: 8 bases; J trimming: 1 base; junction bases outside the gene matches: 9. This CDR3 is built from 15 residues. CDR1 is SNHLY, CDR2 FYNNEI, per germline. Written as DNA, the CDR3 is TGTGCCAGCGAGCAAATGCAGGGGGCGAACACTGAAGCTTTCTTT. The encoded protein is CASEQMQGANTEAFF.

The genes are TRBV30 and TRBJ1-5; D might be TRBD1 (5 bases). Trimming pared 2 bases from V and 0 bases from J, leaving 11 bases between. CDR3 length: 15 amino acids. Germline CDR1 and CDR2: GTSNPN and SVGIG (reference sequence). CDR3 coding DNA: TGTGCCTGGAGTCCGGACACCATTAGCAATCAGCCCCAGCATTTT. It translates to CAWSPDTISNQPQHF. Variable domain in full (rest from reference TRBV30 and TRBJ1-5): SQTIHQWPATLVQPVGSPLSLECTVEGTSNPNLYWYRQAAGRGLQLLFYSVGIGQISSEVPQNLSASRPQDRQFILSSKKLLLSDSGFYLCAWSPDTISNQPQHFGDGTRLSIL.

The rearrangement uses TRBV7-9 and TRBJ1-1, with D maybe TRBD1 (5 bases). The CDR3 spans 12 residues. CDR1 is SEHNR, CDR2 FQNEAQ, per germline (reference sequence). With 0 bases removed from V and 11 bases from J, the gap between germline ends came to 10 bases. For the CDR3, the DNA is TGTGCCAGCAGCTTAGCGTTGGAGGGGGCTTTCTTT. Translated: CASSLALEGAFF.